One and the same sample provided the 27 T cell receptor beta chains below, sequenced in a study of blood T cell repertoires in COVID-19. Only in-frame clones appear in the TCRdb table, and some are missing; sequencing was by immunoSEQ multiplex PCR. This table holds tens of thousands of clones, around three quarters found once. Sequencing was performed on peripheral blood. These receptor sequences come from an elderly woman with acute or convalescent COVID-19.

V is TRBV19 and J is TRBJ2-1; TRBD2 matches at 16 bases. J was trimmed by 9 bases and V by 5 bases; bases with no gene match: 7. This CDR3 comprises 16 residues. Germline V lookup: CDR1 LNHDA, CDR2 SQIVND (reference sequence). CDR3 protein: CASSSGTSGRAIEQFF. CDR3 in DNA: TGTGCCAGTAGTTCCGGGACTAGCGGGAGGGCGATTGAGCAGTTCTTC.

V is TRBV19 and J is TRBJ1-4; no reliable D call. The CDR3 runs to 14 residues. V was clipped by 3 bases and J by 8 bases, with 13 bases between them. CDR1 is LNHDA and CDR2 is SQIVND in the germline V gene (reference sequence). The CDR3 sequence is CASSITVEKEKLFF. CDR3 DNA sequence: TGTGCCAGTAGTATCACTGTTGAGAAGGAAAAACTGTTTTTT.

This chain connects TRBV2 to TRBJ2-1, with TRBD2 matching over 8 bases. The V segment lost 6 bases and the J segment 7 bases; nucleotides outside the gene matches: 14. The CDR3 is 16 amino acids. Looked up from germline, CDR1 is SNHLY and CDR2 is FYNNEI. The CDR3 reads CASSATNGRVRNEQFF. CDR3 bases: TGTGCCAGCAGCGCGACTAACGGGAGGGTCAGGAATGAGCAGTTCTTC.

This clone was found once. CDR3 sequence reads: CASRELNSGNTIYF. The CDR3 coding sequence is TGCGCCAGCAGAGAACTTAACTCTGGAAACACCATATATTTT. V is TRBV5-1 and J is TRBJ1-3; D is ambiguous. The CDR3 extends over 14 amino acids. Germline V CDR1 and CDR2: SGHRS, YFSETQ. V was pared by 5 bases and J by 0 bases, with 9 bases between.

The chain has TRBV3-1 (or the pseudogene TRBV3-2) and TRBJ1-2, with a tentative D call TRBD1 (6 bases). Per germline, CDR1 LGHDT and CDR2 YNNKEL (reference sequence). Between the trimmed V and J ends, which lost 4 bases and 8 bases, there was a span of 17 bases. This CDR3 is built from 14 residues. The CDR3 spells CASSRPDRLSGYTF. The CDR3 coding sequence is TGTGCCAGCAGCCGCCCTGACAGGCTAAGCGGCTACACCTTC.

The rearrangement joins TRBV6-5 to TRBJ1-4; 10 bases map to TRBD1. The CDR3 consists of 14 residues. Germline V gives CDR1 MNHEY, CDR2 SVGAGI. V trimming: 8 bases; J trimming: 0 bases; junction bases outside the gene matches: 0. The CDR3 is CASGTGATNEKLFF. In DNA form, the CDR3 reads TGTGCCAGCGGGACAGGGGCAACTAATGAAAAACTGTTTTTT.

The V and J genes are TRBV4-3 and TRBJ2-3; D might be TRBD1 (6 bases). The CDR3 runs to 20 residues. Germline CDR1 and CDR2: LGHNA and YSLEER. V lost 0 bases, J lost 2 bases, and 24 bases lay in between. CDR3 region: CASSQDPRGPAPSPTDTQYF. The CDR3, as DNA: TGCGCCAGCAGCCAAGATCCCAGGGGCCCGGCCCCCTCCCCCACAGATACGCAGTATTTT.

The count of this clone is one. The chain uses TRBV5-1 and TRBJ1-6, with D hard to call. Germline lookup yields CDR1 SGHRS and CDR2 YFSETQ. Deletions cut 0 bases from V and 12 bases from J, with 10 bases between. This CDR3 has 13 amino acids. This CDR3 reads CASSLDRQRPLHF. The CDR3 DNA reads TGCGCCAGCAGCTTGGACAGACAACGACCCCTCCACTTT.

Worth noting for this clone: Within the sample, other DNA sequences also encode this same CDR3. V is TRBV7-9 and J is TRBJ2-7, with no clear D. In germline, CDR1 is SEHNR, CDR2 FQNEAQ (reference sequence). This CDR3 comprises 14 residues. With 5 bases removed from V and 2 bases from J, the gap between germline ends came to 13 bases. CDR3 bases: TGTGCCAGCAGCACCCCCTTGCGTGCCTACGAGCAGTACTTC. Protein: CASSTPLRAYEQYF.

This clone was found a few times. The chain carries TRBV24-1 and TRBJ2-3, with TRBD1 identical over 8 bases. CDR3 size: 15 residues. Trimming removed 2 bases from V and 1 base from J; junction bases left unmatched: 1. Germline V gives CDR1 KGHDR, CDR2 SFDVKD. DNA for the CDR3: TGTGCCACCAGTGATTGGGGACAGGGCACAGATACGCAGTATTTT. Its translation: CATSDWGQGTDTQYF.

The chain recombines TRBV6-6 with TRBJ2-1; D ambiguous. The V end was cut by 5 bases, the J end by 8 bases, with 10 bases between. Germline V gives CDR1 MNHNY, CDR2 SVGAGI (reference sequence). The CDR3 sequence is 12 residues long. CDR3 nucleotide sequence: TGTGCCAGCAGTCCCCGCGTCTATGAGCAGTTCTTC. As protein: CASSPRVYEQFF.

The V gene is TRBV6-5, the J gene TRBJ2-7, with 8 bases aligning to TRBD1. Per germline, CDR1 MNHEY and CDR2 SVGAGI. The junction had 1 base not matched to a gene; V was cut back by 6 bases and J by 0 bases. The CDR3 has 13 residues. Here the CDR3 reads CASSDRGSYEQYF. The CDR3 DNA sequence: TGTGCCAGCAGCGACAGGGGCTCCTACGAGCAGTACTTC.

The gene calls are TRBV9 and TRBJ2-1; 8 nucleotides align to TRBD2. This CDR3 has 13 residues. V dropped 0 bases and J dropped 9; count of bases not matched to a gene: 2. In germline, CDR1 is SGDLS, CDR2 YYNGEE. The CDR3 region is CASSVGAGGEQFF. The CDR3 DNA reads TGTGCCAGCAGCGTAGGTGCGGGGGGTGAGCAGTTCTTC.

CDR3: CASSPAVSGRAMNEQFF. The CDR3 DNA follows: TGTGCCAGCAGCCCCGCAGTTAGCGGGAGGGCCATGAATGAGCAGTTCTTC. The rearrangement joins TRBV4-2 to TRBJ2-1, with 11 bases matching TRBD2. The ends lost 4 bases at V and 7 bases at J; junction bases unmatched: 12. This CDR3 region has 17 residues. Germline V gene lookup returns CDR1 LGHNA and CDR2 YNFKEQ.

The table lists this clone with a few counts. This chain joins TRBV19 and TRBJ2-1; TRBD2 matches at 12 bases. The CDR3 is 16 amino acids. Trimming removed 1 base from V and 8 bases from J; junction bases left unmatched: 6. Germline V gene lookup returns CDR1 LNHDA and CDR2 SQIVND (reference sequence). In nucleotides, the CDR3 is TGTGCCAGTAGTATAGGGCTAGCGGGAGGGAGAGATGAGCAGTTCTTC. Its translation: CASSIGLAGGRDEQFF. The entire variable domain, with the rest obtained from reference TRBV19 and TRBJ2-1, is as follows: DGGITQSPKYLFRKEGQNVTLSCEQNLNHDAMYWYRQDPGQGLRLIYYSQIVNDFQKGDIAEGYSVSREKKESFPLTVTSAQKNPTAFYLCASSIGLAGGRDEQFFGPGTRLTVL.

The chain uses TRBV14 and TRBJ2-1; 11 positions match TRBD2. V dropped 3 bases and J dropped 6; count of bases not matched to a gene: 4. This CDR3 has 15 amino acids. Germline CDR1 SGHDN, CDR2 FVKESK. This CDR3 is CASSQGLADRNEQFF. The CDR3 DNA follows: TGTGCCAGCAGCCAGGGACTAGCGGATCGCAATGAGCAGTTCTTC.

CDR3 in DNA: TGTGCCAGCAGCTACCGGGACAGGGGGGTTTTTCAGCCCCAGCATTTT. Translated: CASSYRDRGVFQPQHF. The chain combines TRBV28 with TRBJ1-5, with 11 positions matching TRBD1. V trimming: 6 bases; J trimming: 6 bases; junction bases outside the gene matches: 10. The CDR3 is 16 residues long. The V gene's germline CDR1 is MDHEN and CDR2 SYDVKM.

V gene TRBV9 combines with J gene TRBJ2-5, with D perhaps TRBD2 (6 bases). Germline lookup yields CDR1 SGDLS and CDR2 YYNGEE. The CDR3 contains 14 residues. V dropped 2 bases and J dropped 9 bases, with 17 bases sitting between them. In nucleotides, the CDR3 is TGTGCCAGCAGCGTTGATTCGGGCCCGGGAGCCCAGTACTTC. It codes for CASSVDSGPGAQYF.

The rearrangement uses TRBV11-2 and TRBJ2-2; no clear D. CDR1 SGHAT and CDR2 FQNNGV come from the germline V gene. This CDR3 region has 13 residues. The V gene lost 3 bases and the J gene lost 7 bases, with 9 bases spanning the gap. The CDR3: CASSFAEIGELFF. The CDR3 region has the DNA TGTGCCAGCAGCTTTGCCGAGATCGGGGAGCTGTTTTTT.

V usage is TRBV7-2 and J usage is TRBJ2-7, with a possible D match to TRBD1 (6 bases). This CDR3 contains 11 residues. The germline V gene encodes CDR1 SGHTA and CDR2 FQGNSA. The V gene lost 2 bases and the J gene lost 7 bases, with 6 bases spanning the gap. In DNA, the CDR3 is TGTGCCAGCAGCTTAAGGGGGGAGCAGTACTTC. Protein: CASSLRGEQYF.

This clone has a handful of counts. V is TRBV20-1 and J is TRBJ2-5; D gene uncertain. The CDR3 covers 11 residues. The germline CDR1 and CDR2 sequences are DFQATT and SNEGSKA (reference sequence). V gave up 3 bases and J gave up 5 bases, with 7 bases separating them. CDR3 coding DNA: TGCAGTGCTAGCCTAGAGGAGACCCAGTACTTC. It codes for CSASLEETQYF.

The genes are TRBV6-2 or TRBV6-3 and TRBJ1-1; 8 bases line up with TRBD1. This CDR3 spans 14 amino acids. V shed 6 bases and J 10 bases; nucleotides not matched to a gene: 13. The germline V gene encodes CDR1 MNHEY and CDR2 SVGEGT. The CDR3 DNA is TGTGCCAGCAGCCCCCAGGGGGCCCCACGTCGAGCTTTCTTT. Translation gives CASSPQGAPRRAFF.

V is TRBV6-5 and J is TRBJ2-2; 7 nucleotides match TRBD2. The germline V gene encodes CDR1 MNHEY and CDR2 SVGAGI. The CDR3 consists of 12 residues. With 4 bases clipped from V and 8 bases from J, the junction kept 1 base outside the gene matches. The CDR3, as DNA: TGTGCCAGCAGTTCAGCGGGGGGGGAGCTGTTTTTT. This translates into CASSSAGGELFF.

This clone occurred a few times. The chain is built from TRBV5-1 and TRBJ2-3, with D possibly matching TRBD2 (5 bases). Germline V CDR1 and CDR2: SGHRS, YFSETQ. The ends were cut back, 4 bases at V and 4 bases at J, with 13 bases in the middle. CDR3 length: 14 amino acids. CDR3 bases: TGCGCCAGCAGCCCTTTAGCGACACCAGATACGCAGTATTTT. This gives the protein CASSPLATPDTQYF.

The chain couples TRBV30 to TRBJ2-7; D is ambiguous. Germline lookup yields CDR1 GTSNPN and CDR2 SVGIG (reference sequence). V lost 3 bases, J lost 6 bases, and 18 bases lay in between. The CDR3 totals 14 residues. CDR3 DNA sequence: TGTGCCTGGAGCCCAACCCCCGTCTTAGTCGAGCAGTACTTC. Translation gives CAWSPTPVLVEQYF.

V and J are TRBV6-2 or TRBV6-3 and TRBJ2-3; TRBD1 might be the D (5 bases). This CDR3 spans 11 amino acids. V shed 2 bases and J shed 8 bases, with 5 bases lying between them. Germline V gene sequence: CDR1 MNHEY, CDR2 SVGEGT. CDR3 nucleotides: TGTGCCAGCAGTTACCAGGGTACGCAGTATTTT. This encodes CASSYQGTQYF.

The chain has TRBV4-3 and TRBJ2-3, with 7 bases fitting TRBD2. CDR1 LGHNA and CDR2 YSLEER come from the germline V gene. The J segment lost 6 bases and the V segment lost 0 bases, leaving 9 bases of the junction unmatched. The CDR3 runs to 16 residues. CDR3 nucleotides: TGCGCCAGCAGCCAAGATAGTTCGGGAGGCAAGGATACGCAGTATTTT. Translating it yields CASSQDSSGGKDTQYF.